This TCR beta chain was recorded in a study of blood T cell repertoires in COVID-19. This clone was observed once. Some clones are missing from TCRdb's copy, which holds only in-frame ones; the method was immunoSEQ multiplex PCR. The table shows some 150,000 clones, with 84% occurring only once. V lost 7 bases and J 0 bases, leaving 7 bases between the germline ends. Germline V lookup: CDR1 LGHNA, CDR2 YSLEER. The CDR3 contains 14 residues. The chain employs TRBV4-3 and TRBJ2-6, with D possibly TRBD2 on 5 matching bases. This TCR came from a woman between 45 and 60 years old with acute or convalescent COVID-19. The sequenced sample consisted of peripheral blood. The CDR3 spells CASNRDSGANVLTF. The CDR3 region has the DNA TGCGCCAGCAACCGGGACTCTGGGGCCAACGTCCTGACTTTC.